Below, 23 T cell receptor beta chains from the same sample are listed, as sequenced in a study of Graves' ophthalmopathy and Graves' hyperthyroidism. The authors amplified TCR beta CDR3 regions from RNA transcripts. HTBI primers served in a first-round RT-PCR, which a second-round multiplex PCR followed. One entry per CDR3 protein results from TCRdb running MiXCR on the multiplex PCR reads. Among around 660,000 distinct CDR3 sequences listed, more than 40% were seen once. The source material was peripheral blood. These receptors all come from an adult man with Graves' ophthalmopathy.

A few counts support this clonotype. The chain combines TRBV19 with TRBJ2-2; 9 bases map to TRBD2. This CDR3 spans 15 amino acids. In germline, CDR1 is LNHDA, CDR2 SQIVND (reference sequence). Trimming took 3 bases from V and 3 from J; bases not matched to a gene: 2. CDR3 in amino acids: CASSISGRYTGELFF. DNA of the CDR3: TGTGCCAGTAGTATCAGCGGGAGGTACACCGGGGAGCTGTTTTTT.

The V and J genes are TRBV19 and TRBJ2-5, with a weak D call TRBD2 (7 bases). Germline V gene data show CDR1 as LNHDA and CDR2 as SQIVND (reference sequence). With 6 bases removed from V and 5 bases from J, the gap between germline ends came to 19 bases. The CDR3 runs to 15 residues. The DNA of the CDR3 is TGTGCCAGTAGCCTGGGGGGGGCAGGGAGGGAGACCCAGTACTTC. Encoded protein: CASSLGGAGRETQYF.

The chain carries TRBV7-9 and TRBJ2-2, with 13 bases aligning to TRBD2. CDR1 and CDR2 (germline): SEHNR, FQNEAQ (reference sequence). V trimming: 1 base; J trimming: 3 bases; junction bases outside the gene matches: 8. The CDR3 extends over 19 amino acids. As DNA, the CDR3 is TGTGCCAGCAGCTTAGTACTAGCGGGAGGGGGTTTAGACACCGGGGAGCTGTTTTTT. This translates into CASSLVLAGGGLDTGELFF. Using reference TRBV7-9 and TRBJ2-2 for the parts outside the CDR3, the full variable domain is DTGVSQNPRHKITKRGQNVTFRCDPISEHNRLYWYRQTLGQGPEFLTYFQNEAQLEKSRLLSDRFSAERPKGSFSTLEIQRTEQGDSAMYLCASSLVLAGGGLDTGELFFGEGSRLTVL.

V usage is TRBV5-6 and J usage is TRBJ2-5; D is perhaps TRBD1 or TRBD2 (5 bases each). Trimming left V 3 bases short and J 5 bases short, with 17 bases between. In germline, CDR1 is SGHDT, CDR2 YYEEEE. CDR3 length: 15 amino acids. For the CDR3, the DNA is TGTGCCAGCAGCTGGCAGGGACCGGTAAGGGAGACCCAGTACTTC. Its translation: CASSWQGPVRETQYF.

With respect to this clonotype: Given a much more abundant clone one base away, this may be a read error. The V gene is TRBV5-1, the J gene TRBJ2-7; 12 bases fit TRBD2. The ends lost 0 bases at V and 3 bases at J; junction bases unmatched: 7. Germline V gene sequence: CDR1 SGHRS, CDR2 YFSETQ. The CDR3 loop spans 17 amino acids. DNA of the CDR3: TGCGCCAGCAGCTTGGGACTAGCGGGAGCCCACGGCTACGAGCAGTACTTC. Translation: CASSLGLAGAHGYEQYF.

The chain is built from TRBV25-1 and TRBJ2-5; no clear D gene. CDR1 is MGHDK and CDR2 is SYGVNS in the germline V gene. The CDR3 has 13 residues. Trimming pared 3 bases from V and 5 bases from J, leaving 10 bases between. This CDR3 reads CASSDLTLETQYF. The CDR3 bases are TGTGCCAGCAGTGACCTGACACTGGAGACCCAGTACTTC.

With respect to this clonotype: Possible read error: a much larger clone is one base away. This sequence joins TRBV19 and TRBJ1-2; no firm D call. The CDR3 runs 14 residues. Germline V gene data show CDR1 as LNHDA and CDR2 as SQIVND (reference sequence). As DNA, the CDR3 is TGCGCCAGCAGCGATTCGGGGTCGTCCTATGGCTACACCTTC. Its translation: CASSDSGSSYGYTF.

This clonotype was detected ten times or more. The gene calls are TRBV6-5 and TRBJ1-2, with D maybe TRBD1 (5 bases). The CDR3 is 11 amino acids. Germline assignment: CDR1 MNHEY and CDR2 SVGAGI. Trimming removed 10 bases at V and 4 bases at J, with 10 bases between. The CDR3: CATTGTYGYTF. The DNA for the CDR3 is TGTGCCACTACCGGGACCTATGGCTACACCTTC.

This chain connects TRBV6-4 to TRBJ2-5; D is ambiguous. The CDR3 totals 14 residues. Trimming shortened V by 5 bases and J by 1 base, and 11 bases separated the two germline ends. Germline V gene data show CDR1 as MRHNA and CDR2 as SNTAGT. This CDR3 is CASSSPGFQETQYF. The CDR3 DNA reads TGTGCCAGCAGTTCGCCGGGTTTCCAAGAGACCCAGTACTTC.

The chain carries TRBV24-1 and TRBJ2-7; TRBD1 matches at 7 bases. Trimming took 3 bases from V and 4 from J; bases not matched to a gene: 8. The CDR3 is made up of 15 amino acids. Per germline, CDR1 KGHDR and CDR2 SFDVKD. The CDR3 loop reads CATSDPKQGEYEQYF. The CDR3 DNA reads TGTGCCACCAGTGATCCGAAGCAGGGGGAATACGAGCAGTACTTC.

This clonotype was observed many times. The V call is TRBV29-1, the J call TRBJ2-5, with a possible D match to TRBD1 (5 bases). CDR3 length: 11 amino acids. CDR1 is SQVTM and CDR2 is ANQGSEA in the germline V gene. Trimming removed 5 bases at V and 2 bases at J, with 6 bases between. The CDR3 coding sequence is TGCAGCGTTCGACAGCAAGAGACCCAGTACTTC. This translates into CSVRQQETQYF.

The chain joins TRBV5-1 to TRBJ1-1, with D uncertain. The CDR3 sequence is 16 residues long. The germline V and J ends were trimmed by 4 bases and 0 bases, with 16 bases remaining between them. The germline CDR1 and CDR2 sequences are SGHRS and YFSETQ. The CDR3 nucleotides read TGCGCCAGCAGCCTTGGGAACTACCCTATGAACACTGAAGCTTTCTTT. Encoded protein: CASSLGNYPMNTEAFF.

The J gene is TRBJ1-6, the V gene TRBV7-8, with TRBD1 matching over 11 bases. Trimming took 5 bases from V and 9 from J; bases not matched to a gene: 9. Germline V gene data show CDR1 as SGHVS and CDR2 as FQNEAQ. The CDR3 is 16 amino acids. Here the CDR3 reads CASSRRDRGSPSPLHF. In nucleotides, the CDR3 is TGTGCCAGCAGCCGCCGGGACAGGGGGTCTCCTTCACCCCTCCACTTT.

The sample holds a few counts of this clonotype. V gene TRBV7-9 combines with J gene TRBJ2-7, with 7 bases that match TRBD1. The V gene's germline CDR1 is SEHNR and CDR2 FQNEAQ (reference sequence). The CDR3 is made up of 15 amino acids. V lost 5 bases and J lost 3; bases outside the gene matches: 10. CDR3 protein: CASSRQGVSNYEQYF. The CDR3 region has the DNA TGTGCCAGCAGCCGCCAGGGGGTCTCAAACTACGAGCAGTACTTC.

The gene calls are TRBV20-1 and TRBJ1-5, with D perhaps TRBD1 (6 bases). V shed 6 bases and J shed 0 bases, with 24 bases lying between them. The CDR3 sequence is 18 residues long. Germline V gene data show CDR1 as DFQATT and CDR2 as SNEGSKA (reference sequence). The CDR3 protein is CSALRSGALHISNQPQHF. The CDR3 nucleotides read TGCAGTGCCCTTCGGTCAGGGGCCCTGCACATTAGCAATCAGCCCCAGCATTTT.

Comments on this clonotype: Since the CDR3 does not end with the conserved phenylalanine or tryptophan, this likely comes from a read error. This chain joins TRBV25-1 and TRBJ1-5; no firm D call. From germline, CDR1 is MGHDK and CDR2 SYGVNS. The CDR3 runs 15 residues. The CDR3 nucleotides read TGCGCCAGCAGCCAAGGGCAATTCAGCAATCAGCCCCAGCATCTT. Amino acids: CASSQGQFSNQPQHL.

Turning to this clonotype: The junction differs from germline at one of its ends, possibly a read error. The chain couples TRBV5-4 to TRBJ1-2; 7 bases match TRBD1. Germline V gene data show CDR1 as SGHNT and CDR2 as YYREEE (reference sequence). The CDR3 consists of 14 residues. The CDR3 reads CANSREQQGSGYTF. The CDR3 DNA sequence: TGTGCCAACAGCCGAGAACAACAGGGGTCTGGCTACACCTTC. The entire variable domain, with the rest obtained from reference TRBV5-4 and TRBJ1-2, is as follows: ETGVTQSPTHLIKTRGQQVTLRCSSQSGHNTVSWYQQALGQGPQFIFQYYREEENGRGNFPPRFSGLQFPNYSSELNVNALELDDSALYLCANSREQQGSGYTFGSGTRLTVV.

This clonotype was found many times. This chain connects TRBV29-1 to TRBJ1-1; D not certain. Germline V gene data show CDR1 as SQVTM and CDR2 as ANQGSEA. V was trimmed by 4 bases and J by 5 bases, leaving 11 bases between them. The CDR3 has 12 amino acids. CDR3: CSVGSFGTEAFF. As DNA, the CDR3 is TGCAGCGTTGGTTCGTTTGGGACTGAAGCTTTCTTT.

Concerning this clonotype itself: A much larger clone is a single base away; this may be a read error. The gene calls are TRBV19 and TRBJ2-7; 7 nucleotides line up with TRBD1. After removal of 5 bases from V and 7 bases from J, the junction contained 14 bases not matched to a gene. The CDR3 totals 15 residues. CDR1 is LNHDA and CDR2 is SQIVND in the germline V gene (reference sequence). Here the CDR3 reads CASSLSDRDQSEQYF. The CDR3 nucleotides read TGTGCCAGTAGTCTAAGCGACAGGGACCAGAGTGAGCAGTACTTC.

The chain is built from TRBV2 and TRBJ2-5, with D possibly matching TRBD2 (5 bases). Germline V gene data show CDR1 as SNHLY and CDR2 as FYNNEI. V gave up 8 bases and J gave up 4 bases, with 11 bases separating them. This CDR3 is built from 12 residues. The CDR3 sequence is CASFGMGETQYF. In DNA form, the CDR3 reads TGTGCCAGCTTCGGGATGGGAGAGACCCAGTACTTC.

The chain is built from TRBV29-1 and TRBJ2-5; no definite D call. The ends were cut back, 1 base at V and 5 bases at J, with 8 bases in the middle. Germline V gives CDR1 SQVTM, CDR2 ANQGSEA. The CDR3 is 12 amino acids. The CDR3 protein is CSVEGPVETQYF. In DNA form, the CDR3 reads TGCAGCGTTGAAGGGCCAGTGGAGACCCAGTACTTC.

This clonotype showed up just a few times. CDR3 nucleotides: TGTGCCAGCAGCCTCGGACAGGGGGGACGGAGTGGCTACACCTTC. This translates into CASSLGQGGRSGYTF. This rearrangement joins TRBV11-1 to TRBJ1-2; 10 nucleotides line up with TRBD1. Germline loops: CDR1 SGHAT, CDR2 FQDESV (reference sequence). The V segment lost 5 bases and the J segment 7 bases; nucleotides outside the gene matches: 10. CDR3 length equals 15 residues.

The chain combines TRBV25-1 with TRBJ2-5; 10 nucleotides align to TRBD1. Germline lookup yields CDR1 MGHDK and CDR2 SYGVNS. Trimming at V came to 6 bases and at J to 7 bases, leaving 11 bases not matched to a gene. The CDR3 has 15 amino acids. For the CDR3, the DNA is TGTGCCAGCAGGGGGGACAGGGGAGCTGCGGGGACCCAGTACTTC. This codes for CASRGDRGAAGTQYF. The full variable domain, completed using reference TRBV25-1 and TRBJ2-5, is EADIYQTPRYLVIGTGKKITLECSQTMGHDKMYWYQQDPGMELHLIHYSYGVNSTEKGDLSSESTVSRIRTEHFPLTLESARPSHTSQYLCASRGDRGAAGTQYFGPGTRLLVL.